A selection of T cell receptor beta chains follows, all from one sample in a study of blood T cell repertoires in COVID-19. TCRdb's copy holds only in-frame clones and misses some; the assay was immunoSEQ multiplex PCR. The sample consists of around 56,000 clones, about 91% of them appearing once. Sequenced sample: peripheral blood. The receptors derive from a woman aged 55 to 70 with active or convalescent COVID-19. Each CDR3 is given with its conserved first and last residue. The order of the fields is clone size, J gene, D gene, V gene, CDR3 protein, CDR3 DNA. The D gene is left open where the match is weak. Where a row states a size, it is once, few, many or the class of an expanded clone; other rows omit it.

size: .
J: TRBJ2-7
D: TRBD2
V: TRBV18
CDR3: CASSPGTTSYEQYF
DNA: TGTGCCAGCTCACCAGGGACTACCTCCTACGAGCAGTACTTC

size: .
J: TRBJ2-2
D: .
V: TRBV30
CDR3: CAWSKIGAIGTGELFF
DNA: TGTGCCTGGAGTAAAATAGGGGCCATAGGGACCGGGGAGCTGTTTTTT

size: .
J: TRBJ1-2
D: TRBD1
V: TRBV28
CDR3: CASSPPQGGGYGYTF
DNA: TGTGCCAGCAGTCCCCCTCAGGGGGGTGGCTATGGCTACACCTTC

size: .
J: TRBJ2-7
D: .
V: TRBV5-8
CDR3: CASSLSRGSEQYF
DNA: TGTGCCAGCAGCTTGTCGCGGGGAAGCGAGCAGTACTTC

size: few
J: TRBJ1-2
D: .
V: TRBV20-1
CDR3: CSASPSGSDRHPTNYGYTF
DNA: TGCAGTGCTAGTCCGTCTGGTAGTGACCGACACCCTACTAACTATGGCTACACCTTC

size: .
J: TRBJ1-1
D: TRBD1
V: TRBV29-1
CDR3: CSVEQGRGINEAFF
DNA: TGCAGCGTAGAACAGGGGAGGGGGATCAATGAAGCTTTCTTT

size: .
J: TRBJ2-1
D: TRBD2
V: TRBV7-8
CDR3: CASSLEPSGSYPIEQFF
DNA: TGTGCCAGCAGCTTAGAACCGAGCGGGAGTTATCCCATCGAGCAGTTCTTC

size: .
J: TRBJ2-3
D: TRBD2
V: TRBV28
CDR3: CASSPGTSGTKF
DNA: TGTGCCAGCAGTCCCGGGACTAGCGGGACAAAGTTT

size: .
J: TRBJ1-5
D: .
V: TRBV6-1
CDR3: CASSEDGDAMSNQPQHF
DNA: TGTGCCAGCAGTGAAGATGGAGATGCTATGAGCAATCAGCCCCAGCATTTT

size: .
J: TRBJ1-1
D: TRBD1
V: TRBV19
CDR3: CASSIDGTGNTEAFF
DNA: TGTGCCAGTAGTATAGACGGGACAGGGAACACTGAAGCTTTCTTT

size: .
J: TRBJ1-5
D: .
V: TRBV2
CDR3: CASSEQGGSNQPQHF
DNA: TGTGCCAGCAGTGAACAGGGAGGGAGCAATCAGCCCCAGCATTTT

size: .
J: TRBJ1-4
D: .
V: TRBV5-4
CDR3: CASSTPSEKLFF
DNA: TGTGCCAGCAGCACTCCGAGTGAAAAACTGTTTTTT

size: .
J: TRBJ2-4
D: TRBD1
V: TRBV28
CDR3: CASRESGTGGKNIQYF
DNA: TGTGCCAGCAGGGAATCCGGGACAGGGGGCAAAAACATTCAGTACTTC

size: .
J: TRBJ1-1
D: .
V: TRBV7-2
CDR3: CASSAGQSTEAFF
DNA: TGTGCCAGCTCCGCAGGACAGTCCACTGAAGCTTTCTTT